A selection of T cell receptor beta chains follows, all from one sample in a study of regulatory dendritic cells for organ transplantation. Their specific antigens are unknown. Generated by immunoSEQ multiplex PCR, the TCRdb table keeps only in-frame clones and is missing some. The data show tens of thousands of clones, 85% to 90% seen once. Sequencing was done on a sample of naive CD4+ T cells from blood cultured with dendritic cells. These receptors all come from a human donor in good health. CDR3s include the opening cysteine and the closing phenylalanine or tryptophan. A D gene is named only where the DNA matches it firmly. The size field is filled for only some rows; it gives once, few, many or a size class.

V gene	clone size	CDR3 length	D gene	J gene	CDR3 protein	CDR3 DNA
TRBV5-1	NA	12	NA	TRBJ2-3	CASSRLTDTQYF	TGCGCCAGCAGTCGCCTCACAGATACGCAGTATTTT
TRBV7-2	NA	16	TRBD2	TRBJ2-1	CASSPQGASGYNEQFF	TGTGCCAGCAGCCCTCAAGGTGCTAGCGGGTACAATGAGCAGTTCTTC
TRBV18	NA	19	TRBD2	TRBJ2-1	CASSPFVLAGVSSYNEQFF	TGTGCCAGCTCACCATTCGTCTTAGCGGGGGTGAGCTCCTACAATGAGCAGTTCTTC
TRBV9	NA	14	NA	TRBJ1-1	CASSVVGGLTEAFF	TGTGCCAGCAGCGTAGTGGGCGGGTTAACTGAAGCTTTCTTT
TRBV7-9	NA	14	NA	TRBJ2-7	CASSLAGQTYEQYF	TGTGCCAGCAGCTTAGCGGGACAAACCTACGAGCAGTACTTC
TRBV30	NA	14	NA	TRBJ1-5	CAWSVIGIGQPQHF	TGTGCCTGGAGTGTCATAGGGATTGGGCAGCCCCAGCATTTT
TRBV4-1	NA	14	NA	TRBJ2-7	CASSQIGRAYEQYF	TGCGCCAGCAGCCAAATCGGCAGGGCCTACGAGCAGTACTTC
TRBV9	NA	16	TRBD2	TRBJ2-3	CASSVGVAGHTDTQYF	TGTGCCAGCAGCGTAGGTGTAGCGGGCCACACAGATACGCAGTATTTT
TRBV7-9	NA	13	TRBD1	TRBJ2-7	CASSVTGDGKQYF	TGTGCCAGCAGCGTCACAGGGGACGGCAAGCAGTACTTC
TRBV6-6	NA	13	NA	TRBJ1-2	CASSRTENYGYTF	TGTGCCAGCAGTCGGACAGAGAACTATGGCTACACCTTC
TRBV5-1	few	14	NA	TRBJ2-7	CASSSKGEVYEQYF	TGCGCCAGCAGCAGTAAGGGGGAAGTCTACGAGCAGTACTTC
TRBV2	NA	13	NA	TRBJ2-3	CASSRAFGDTQYF	TGTGCCAGCAGCCGGGCTTTCGGGGATACGCAGTATTTT
TRBV7-6	NA	16	TRBD2	TRBJ2-3	CASSSIAGGVTDTQYF	TGTGCCAGCAGCTCGATAGCGGGAGGGGTCACAGATACGCAGTATTTT
TRBV19	NA	14	NA	TRBJ1-6	CASSGGGYNSPLHF	TGTGCCAGTAGTGGGGGGGGCTATAATTCACCCCTCCACTTT
TRBV29-1	NA	13	NA	TRBJ1-5	CSVAIGNNQPQHF	TGCAGCGTTGCGATCGGTAACAATCAGCCCCAGCATTTT
TRBV28	NA	14	NA	TRBJ2-7	CASSFPGYRYEQYF	TGTGCCAGCAGTTTCCCAGGGTATCGCTACGAGCAGTACTTC
TRBV12-5	NA	23	TRBD1	TRBJ2-7	CASGLSPGRRTGGERAVRYEQYF	TGTGCTAGTGGTTTGTCACCGGGAAGAAGGACAGGGGGTGAAAGAGCAGTACGCTACGAGCAGTACTTC
TRBV11-2	NA	15	NA	TRBJ1-3	CASSPDWGSGNTIYF	TGTGCCAGCAGCCCTGATTGGGGCTCTGGAAACACCATATATTTT
TRBV5-1	NA	16	TRBD1	TRBJ2-3	CASSVRQGPSTDTQYF	TGCGCCAGCAGCGTACGACAGGGCCCTAGCACAGATACGCAGTATTTT
TRBV7-2	NA	14	NA	TRBJ1-1	CASSLDRSSASAFF	TGTGCCAGCAGCTTAGACAGGTCCAGCGCGTCAGCTTTCTTT
TRBV7-9	NA	15	NA	TRBJ1-2	CASSPGGQGTYGYTF	TGTGCCAGCAGCCCTGGCGGGCAGGGAACCTATGGCTACACCTTC
TRBV28	few	15	TRBD2	TRBJ2-7	CASSPGGGSSYEQYF	TGTGCCAGCAGTCCCGGGGGGGGGAGCTCCTACGAGCAGTACTTC
TRBV7-9	NA	12	NA	TRBJ1-6	CASGKNFPPLHF	TGTGCCAGCGGAAAAAACTTCCCACCCCTCCACTTT
TRBV15	NA	15	NA	TRBJ2-1	CATSNRGGKGDEQFF	TGTGCCACCAGTAACCGGGGAGGAAAAGGCGATGAGCAGTTCTTC
TRBV28	NA	19	NA	TRBJ2-2	CASSLSRGWGGANTGELFF	TGTGCCAGCAGTTTATCTCGCGGATGGGGAGGCGCGAACACCGGGGAGCTGTTTTTT
TRBV4-3	NA	16	TRBD1	TRBJ2-5	CASSPQTRGQEETQYF	TGCGCCAGCAGCCCCCAGACACGAGGACAGGAGGAGACCCAGTACTTC
TRBV6-5	NA	14	NA	TRBJ2-7	CASSSPGRSYEQYF	TGTGCCAGCAGTTCGCCGGGACGGTCCTACGAGCAGTACTTC
TRBV14	NA	16	TRBD1	TRBJ2-7	CASSQVGTGGPYEQYF	TGTGCCAGCAGCCAAGTCGGGACAGGGGGCCCCTACGAGCAGTACTTC
TRBV11-2	NA	16	NA	TRBJ2-7	CASSLELGADPYEQYF	TGTGCCAGCAGCTTAGAACTCGGGGCTGACCCCTACGAGCAGTACTTC
TRBV15	NA	17	NA	TRBJ2-4	CATSRDRFPGAGNIQYF	TGTGCCACCAGCAGAGATCGGTTCCCCGGGGCCGGCAACATTCAGTACTTC
TRBV7-2	NA	11	NA	TRBJ1-2	CASSSGYGYTF	TGTGCCAGCAGCTCAGGGTATGGCTACACCTTC
TRBV28	NA	11	NA	TRBJ2-1	CASSSRWLQFF	TGTGCCAGCAGTTCAAGGTGGTTACAGTTCTTC
TRBV7-9	NA	13	NA	TRBJ2-7	CASSQNGLGEQYF	TGTGCCAGCAGCCAGAACGGGCTGGGCGAGCAGTACTTC
TRBV29-1	NA	16	TRBD1	TRBJ1-1	CSVRGGGGAKSTEAFF	TGCAGCGTTCGAGGTGGAGGGGGCGCGAAGTCTACTGAAGCTTTCTTT
TRBV7-2	NA	15	NA	TRBJ2-3	CASSFQSGATDTQYF	TGTGCCAGCAGCTTTCAATCCGGGGCGACAGATACGCAGTATTTT
TRBV7-9	NA	15	TRBD2	TRBJ2-7	CASSSRLAGAYEQYF	TGTGCCAGCAGCTCCCGACTAGCGGGGGCCTACGAGCAGTACTTC
TRBV9	NA	15	NA	TRBJ1-6	CASSPRGNYNSPLHF	TGTGCCAGCAGCCCCCGCGGGAATTATAATTCACCCCTCCACTTT
TRBV30	NA	14	TRBD1	TRBJ1-3	CAWAPGQSFHTIYF	TGTGCCTGGGCTCCGGGACAGAGTTTCCACACCATATATTTT
TRBV30	NA	14	NA	TRBJ2-3	CAWSPRGAGDTQYF	TGTGCCTGGAGCCCAAGGGGGGCGGGAGATACGCAGTATTTT
TRBV19	NA	14	NA	TRBJ2-7	CASSIVDSTYEQYF	TGTGCCAGTAGTATAGTCGACAGCACCTACGAGCAGTACTTC
TRBV7-9	NA	13	NA	TRBJ1-5	CASSSDQGRGKHF	TGTGCCAGCAGCTCCGACCAGGGCAGGGGTAAGCATTTT
TRBV7-8	NA	14	TRBD1	TRBJ2-7	CASSPRGQVYEQYF	TGTGCCAGCAGCCCGAGGGGACAGGTTTACGAGCAGTACTTC
TRBV6-1	once	17	TRBD2	TRBJ2-1	CASSGGLAGGPYNEQFF	TGTGCCAGCAGTGGGGGACTAGCGGGAGGACCCTACAATGAGCAGTTCTTC
TRBV7-2	NA	14	NA	TRBJ1-5	CASSLGLSNQPQHF	TGTGCCAGCAGCTTAGGTCTCAGCAATCAGCCCCAGCATTTT
TRBV7-2	NA	18	TRBD1	TRBJ1-5	CASSLSPFETGGNQPQHF	TGTGCCAGCAGCTTATCTCCGTTCGAAACAGGGGGCAATCAGCCCCAGCATTTT
TRBV2	once	14	NA	TRBJ1-1	CASTDLGRNTEAFF	TGTGCCAGCACTGACCTTGGGAGGAACACTGAAGCTTTCTTT
TRBV6-5	NA	16	NA	TRBJ2-7	CASSYSTAGIPYEQYF	TGTGCCAGCAGTTACTCGACGGCAGGGATCCCCTACGAGCAGTACTTC
TRBV6-4	NA	14	NA	TRBJ1-1	CANVTTVLNTEAFF	TGTGCCAACGTCACGACAGTCTTGAACACTGAAGCTTTCTTT
TRBV18	NA	13	NA	TRBJ1-1	CASSPRGGTEAFF	TGTGCCAGCTCACCACGGGGGGGCACTGAAGCTTTCTTT
TRBV2	NA	16	TRBD1	TRBJ1-5	CASSEGTGGYNQPQHF	TGTGCCAGCAGTGAGGGTACAGGGGGGTACAATCAGCCCCAGCATTTT
TRBV7-8	NA	18	TRBD2	TRBJ2-5	CASSLKTGTSGGYGTQYF	TGTGCCAGCAGCCTCAAAACCGGGACTAGCGGGGGCTATGGGACCCAGTACTTC